This TCR beta chain comes out of a study of OX40 agonist ivuxolimab in advanced cancers. Study context: The drug used for patients, ivuxolimab, was an agonistic anti-OX40 (CD134) antibody. Patients in the trial were receiving intravenous ivuxolimab every 2 weeks, at doses of 0.01 to 10 mg/kg. Findings and caveats of the study: The authors also found low normalized T-cell clonal expansion in some nonresponders.

CDR1 MNHEY and CDR2 SMNVEV come from the germline V gene (reference sequence). This CDR3 is built from 12 residues. V lost 5 bases and J 0 bases, leaving 5 bases between the germline ends. Profiled with immunoSEQ multiplex PCR; TCRdb holds only in-frame clones, not every one. The sample records about 69,000 clones, roughly nine tenths being singletons. With regard to this clone: Its antigen is unidentified.

This clonotype was sampled from an adult with an advanced solid tumor such as melanoma, head and neck, liver or kidney cancer. This material consisted of CD4+ or CD8+ T cells sorted from blood, taken in a trial of the OX40 agonist ivuxolimab. This chain links TRBV27 with TRBJ2-7, with no clear D. The chain's CDR3 is CASSRPSYEQYF. The CDR3 nucleotides read TGTGCCAGCAGTCGACCCTCCTACGAGCAGTACTTC.